The 2 T cell receptor beta chains below all came from one sample that was sequenced in a study of cytomegalovirus exposure and HLA in healthy donors (TCRdb year 2017). The library was produced with the immunoSEQ multiplex PCR assay. Entries here come from immuneACCESS through TCRdb and include only in-frame sequences with V and J called. Some clones fail to appear in such tables; in the studies checked, an unresolved V gene covers under half of the shortfall, and the cause of the remainder is unknown. The sample table contains under 200,000 clones; only one count was recorded for around 96% of them. Under 0.9% of the sample is held by the ten biggest clonotypes. The sample comprised PBMCs. The origin of the receptors is a woman between 18 and 30 years old in good health and CMV-seronegative.

The J gene is TRBJ1-1, the V gene TRBV5-1, with D perhaps TRBD1 (6 bases). This CDR3 spans 15 amino acids. V was pared by 1 base and J by 2 bases, with 12 bases between. The germline V gene encodes CDR1 SGHRS and CDR2 YFSETQ. CDR3 bases: TGCGCCAGCAGCTTGAGTTGGGGGACAAACACTGAAGCTTTCTTT. It encodes CASSLSWGTNTEAFF.

This chain links TRBV7-9 with TRBJ1-1, with TRBD1 as a possible D gene (5 bases). The V gene's germline CDR1 is SEHNR and CDR2 FQNEAQ (reference sequence). V was clipped by 5 bases and J by 6 bases, with 10 bases between them. The CDR3 has 12 residues. CDR3 sequence reads: CASSPQGPEAFF. In DNA, the CDR3 is TGTGCCAGCAGCCCCCAGGGCCCTGAAGCTTTCTTT.